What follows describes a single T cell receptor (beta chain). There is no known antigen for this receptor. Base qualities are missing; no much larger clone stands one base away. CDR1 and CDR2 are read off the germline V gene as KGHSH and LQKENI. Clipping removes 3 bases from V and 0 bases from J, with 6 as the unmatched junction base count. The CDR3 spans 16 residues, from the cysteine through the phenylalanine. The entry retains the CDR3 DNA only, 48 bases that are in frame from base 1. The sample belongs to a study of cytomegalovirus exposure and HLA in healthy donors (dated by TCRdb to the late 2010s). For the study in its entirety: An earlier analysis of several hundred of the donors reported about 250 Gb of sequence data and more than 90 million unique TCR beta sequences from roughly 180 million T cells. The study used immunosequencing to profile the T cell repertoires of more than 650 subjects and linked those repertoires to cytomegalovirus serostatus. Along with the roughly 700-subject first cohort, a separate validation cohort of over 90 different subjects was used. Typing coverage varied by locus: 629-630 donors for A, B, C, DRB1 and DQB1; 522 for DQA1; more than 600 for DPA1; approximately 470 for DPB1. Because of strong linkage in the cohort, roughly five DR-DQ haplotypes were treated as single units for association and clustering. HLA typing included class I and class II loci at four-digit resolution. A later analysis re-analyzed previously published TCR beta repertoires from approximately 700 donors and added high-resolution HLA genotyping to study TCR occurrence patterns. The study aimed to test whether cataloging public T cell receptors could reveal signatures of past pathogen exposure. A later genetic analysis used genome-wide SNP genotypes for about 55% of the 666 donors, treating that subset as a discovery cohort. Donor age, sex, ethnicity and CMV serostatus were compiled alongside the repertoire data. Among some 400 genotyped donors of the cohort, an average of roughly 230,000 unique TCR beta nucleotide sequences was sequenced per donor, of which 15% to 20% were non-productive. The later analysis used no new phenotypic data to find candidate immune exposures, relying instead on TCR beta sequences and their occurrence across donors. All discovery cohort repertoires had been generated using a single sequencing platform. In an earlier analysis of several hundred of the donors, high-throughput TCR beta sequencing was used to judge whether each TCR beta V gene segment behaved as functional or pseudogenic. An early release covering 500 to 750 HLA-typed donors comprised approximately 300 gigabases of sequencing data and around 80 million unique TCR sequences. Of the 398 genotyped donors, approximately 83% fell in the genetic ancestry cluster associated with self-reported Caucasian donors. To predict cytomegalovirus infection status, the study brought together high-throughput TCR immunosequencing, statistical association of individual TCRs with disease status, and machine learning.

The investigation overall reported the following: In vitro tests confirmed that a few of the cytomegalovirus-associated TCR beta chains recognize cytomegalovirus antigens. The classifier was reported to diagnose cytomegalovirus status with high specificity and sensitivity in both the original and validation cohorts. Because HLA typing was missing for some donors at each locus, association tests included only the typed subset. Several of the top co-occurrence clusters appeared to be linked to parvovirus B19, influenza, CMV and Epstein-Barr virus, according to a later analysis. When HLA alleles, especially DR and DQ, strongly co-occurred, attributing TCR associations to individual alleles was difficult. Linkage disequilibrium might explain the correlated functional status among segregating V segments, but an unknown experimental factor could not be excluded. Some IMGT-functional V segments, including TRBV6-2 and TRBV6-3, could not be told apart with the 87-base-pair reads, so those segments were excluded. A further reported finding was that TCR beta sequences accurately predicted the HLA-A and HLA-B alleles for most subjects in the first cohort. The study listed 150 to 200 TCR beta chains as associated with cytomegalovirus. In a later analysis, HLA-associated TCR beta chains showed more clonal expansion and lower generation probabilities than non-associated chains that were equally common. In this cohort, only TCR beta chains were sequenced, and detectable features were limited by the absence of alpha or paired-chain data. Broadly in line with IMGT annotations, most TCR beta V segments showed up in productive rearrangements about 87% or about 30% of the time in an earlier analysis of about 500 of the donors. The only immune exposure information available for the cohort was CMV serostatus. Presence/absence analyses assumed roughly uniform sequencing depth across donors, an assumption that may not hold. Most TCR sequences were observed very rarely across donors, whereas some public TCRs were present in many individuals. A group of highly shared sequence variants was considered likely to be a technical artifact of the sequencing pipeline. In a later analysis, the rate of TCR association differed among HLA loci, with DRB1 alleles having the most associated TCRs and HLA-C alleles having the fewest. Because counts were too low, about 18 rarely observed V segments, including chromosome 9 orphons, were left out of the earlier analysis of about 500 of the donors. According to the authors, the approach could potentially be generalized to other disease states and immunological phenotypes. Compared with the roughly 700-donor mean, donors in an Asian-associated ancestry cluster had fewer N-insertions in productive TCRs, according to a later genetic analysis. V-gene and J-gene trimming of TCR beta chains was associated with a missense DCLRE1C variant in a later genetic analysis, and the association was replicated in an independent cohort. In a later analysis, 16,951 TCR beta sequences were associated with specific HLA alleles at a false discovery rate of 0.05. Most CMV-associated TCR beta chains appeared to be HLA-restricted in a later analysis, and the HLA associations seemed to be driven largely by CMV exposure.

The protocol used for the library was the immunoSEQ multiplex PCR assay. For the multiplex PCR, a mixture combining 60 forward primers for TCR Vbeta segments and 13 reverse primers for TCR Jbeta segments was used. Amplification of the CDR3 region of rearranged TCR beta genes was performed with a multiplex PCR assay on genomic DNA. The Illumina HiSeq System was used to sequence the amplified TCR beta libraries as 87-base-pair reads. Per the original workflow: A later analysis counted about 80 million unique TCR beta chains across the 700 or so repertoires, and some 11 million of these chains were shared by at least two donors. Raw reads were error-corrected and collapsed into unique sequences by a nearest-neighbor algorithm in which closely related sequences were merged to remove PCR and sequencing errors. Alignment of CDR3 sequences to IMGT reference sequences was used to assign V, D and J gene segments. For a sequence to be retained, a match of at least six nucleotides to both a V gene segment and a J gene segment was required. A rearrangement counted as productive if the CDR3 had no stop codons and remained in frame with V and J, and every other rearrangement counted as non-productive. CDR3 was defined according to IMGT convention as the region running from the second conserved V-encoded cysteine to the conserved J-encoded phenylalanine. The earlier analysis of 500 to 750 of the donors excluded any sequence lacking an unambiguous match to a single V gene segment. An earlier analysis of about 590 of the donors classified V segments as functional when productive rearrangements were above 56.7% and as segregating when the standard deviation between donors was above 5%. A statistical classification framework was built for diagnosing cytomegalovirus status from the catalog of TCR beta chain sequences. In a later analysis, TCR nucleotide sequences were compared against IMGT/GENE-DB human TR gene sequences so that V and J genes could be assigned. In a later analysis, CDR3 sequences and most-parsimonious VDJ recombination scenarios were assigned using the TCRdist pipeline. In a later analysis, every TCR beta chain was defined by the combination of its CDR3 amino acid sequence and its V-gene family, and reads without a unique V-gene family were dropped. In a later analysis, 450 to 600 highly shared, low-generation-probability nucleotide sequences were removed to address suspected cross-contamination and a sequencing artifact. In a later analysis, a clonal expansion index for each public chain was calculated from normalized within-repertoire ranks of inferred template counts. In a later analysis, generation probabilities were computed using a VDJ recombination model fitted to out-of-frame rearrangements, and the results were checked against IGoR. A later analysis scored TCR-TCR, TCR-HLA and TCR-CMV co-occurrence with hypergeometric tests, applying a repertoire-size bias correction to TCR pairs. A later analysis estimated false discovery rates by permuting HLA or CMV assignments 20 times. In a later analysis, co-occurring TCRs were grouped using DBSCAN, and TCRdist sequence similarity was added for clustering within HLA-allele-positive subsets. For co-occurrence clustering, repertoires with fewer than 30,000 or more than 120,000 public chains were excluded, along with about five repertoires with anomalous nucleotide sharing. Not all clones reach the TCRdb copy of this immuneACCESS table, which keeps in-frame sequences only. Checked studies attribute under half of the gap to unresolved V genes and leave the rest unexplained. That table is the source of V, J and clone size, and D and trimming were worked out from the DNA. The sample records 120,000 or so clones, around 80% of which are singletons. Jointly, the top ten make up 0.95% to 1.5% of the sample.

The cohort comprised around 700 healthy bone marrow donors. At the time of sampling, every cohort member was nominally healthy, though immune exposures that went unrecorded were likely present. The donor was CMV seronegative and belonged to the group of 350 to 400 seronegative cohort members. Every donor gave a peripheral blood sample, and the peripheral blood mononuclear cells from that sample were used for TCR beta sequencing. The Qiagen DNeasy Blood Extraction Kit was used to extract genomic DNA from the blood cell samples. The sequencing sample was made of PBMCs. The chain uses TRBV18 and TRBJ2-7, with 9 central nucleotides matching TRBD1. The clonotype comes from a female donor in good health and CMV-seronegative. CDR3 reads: CASSPSGTGSSYEQYF. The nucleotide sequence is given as TGTGCCAGCTCACCGTCGGGGACAGGGAGCTCCTACGAGCAGTACTTC.